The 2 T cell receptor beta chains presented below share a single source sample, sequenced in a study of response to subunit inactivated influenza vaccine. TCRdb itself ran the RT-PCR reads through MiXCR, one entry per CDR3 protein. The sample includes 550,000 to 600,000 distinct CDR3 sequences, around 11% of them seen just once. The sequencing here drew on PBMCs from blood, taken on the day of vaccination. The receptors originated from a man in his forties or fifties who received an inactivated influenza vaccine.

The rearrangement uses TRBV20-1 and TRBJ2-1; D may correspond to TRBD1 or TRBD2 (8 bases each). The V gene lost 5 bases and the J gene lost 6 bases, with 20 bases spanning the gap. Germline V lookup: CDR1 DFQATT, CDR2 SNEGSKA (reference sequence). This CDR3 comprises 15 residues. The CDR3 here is CSAWGSGTGFNEQFF. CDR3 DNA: TGCAGTGCTTGGGGTAGCGGGACAGGATTCAATGAGCAGTTCTTC.

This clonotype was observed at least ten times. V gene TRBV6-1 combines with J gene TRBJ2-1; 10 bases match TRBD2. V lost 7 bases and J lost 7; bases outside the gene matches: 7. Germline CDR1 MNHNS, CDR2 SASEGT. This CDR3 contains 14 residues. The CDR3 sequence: CASTRAGGLNEQFF. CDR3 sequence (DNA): TGTGCCAGCACCCGAGCGGGGGGGCTGAATGAGCAGTTCTTC.